The 19 T cell receptor beta chains presented below share a single source sample, sequenced in a study of control samples from healthy donors and cancer patients. Libraries were prepared by immunoSEQ multiplex PCR; TCRdb keeps only in-frame clonotypes and omits some of them. The profile shows about 75,000 clones, more than 80% of them singletons. The material sequenced was blood. The receptors shown here come from a man in his forties or fifties in good health.

The chain links TRBV19 to TRBJ2-5; 16 positions agree with TRBD2. CDR3 length: 17 amino acids. CDR1 is LNHDA and CDR2 is SQIVND in the germline V gene (reference sequence). V lost 5 bases and J lost 4; bases outside the gene matches: 7. In DNA form, the CDR3 reads TGTGCCAGTAGTGTAGGGACTAGCGGGAGGGCCTCAGAGACCCAGTACTTC. It is translated as CASSVGTSGRASETQYF.

The chain combines TRBV11-2 with TRBJ2-5; TRBD2 agrees at 9 bases. The germline V gene has CDR1 SGHAT and CDR2 FQNNGV. The CDR3 sequence is 19 residues long. V trimming: 1 base; J trimming: 2 bases; junction bases outside the gene matches: 14. The CDR3 sequence: CASSLASASGTTLQETQYF. CDR3 nucleotide sequence: TGTGCCAGCAGCTTAGCATCGGCTAGCGGGACCACTCTTCAAGAGACCCAGTACTTC.

The rearrangement links TRBV29-1 to TRBJ1-1; TRBD1 might be the D (6 bases). V was trimmed by 6 bases and J by 0 bases, leaving 14 bases between them. Germline V lookup: CDR1 SQVTM, CDR2 ANQGSEA. This CDR3 is built from 14 residues. The CDR3 coding sequence is TGCAGCGTCCTACAGGGTCCTATGAACACTGAAGCTTTCTTT. Protein: CSVLQGPMNTEAFF.

The rearrangement uses TRBV19 and TRBJ2-1; D perhaps matches TRBD2 (5 bases). The CDR3 length is 13 residues. Looked up from germline, CDR1 is LNHDA and CDR2 is SQIVND (reference sequence). Trimming removed 1 base at V and 10 bases at J, with 11 bases between. CDR3 DNA sequence: TGTGCCAGTAGTATAGGTGGGAGAAGGGAGCAGTTCTTC. This translates into CASSIGGRREQFF.

The V gene is TRBV5-4, the J gene TRBJ2-2, with D hard to call. From germline, CDR1 is SGHNT and CDR2 YYREEE (reference sequence). V gave up 1 base and J gave up 4 bases, with 8 bases separating them. The CDR3 has 14 amino acids. The CDR3 DNA follows: TGTGCCAGCAGCTTGCGGCGGAGCACCGGGGAGCTGTTTTTT. It encodes CASSLRRSTGELFF.

The chain recombines TRBV5-5 with TRBJ2-3; 12 nucleotides match TRBD2. Germline CDR1 and CDR2: SGHKS and YYEKEE (reference sequence). V was pared by 4 bases and J by 5 bases, with 8 bases of the junction left unmatched. The CDR3 is 16 amino acids. The DNA for the CDR3 is TGTGCCAGCAGCCCGGGACTAGCGGGTGCAAGAGATACGCAGTATTTT. Encoded protein: CASSPGLAGARDTQYF.

CDR3 sequence: CSVSKGGLAGASYNEQFF. The CDR3 nucleotides read TGCAGCGTTTCCAAGGGGGGACTAGCGGGAGCGTCCTACAATGAGCAGTTCTTC. The chain has TRBV29-1 and TRBJ2-1, with 14 bases lining up with TRBD2. Germline values: CDR1 SQVTM, CDR2 ANQGSEA. The CDR3 spans 18 residues. J lost 1 base, V lost 5 bases, and 10 bases had no gene match.

The chain has TRBV3-1 (or the pseudogene TRBV3-2) and TRBJ1-2, with TRBD1 matching over 7 bases. V gave up 1 base and J gave up 8 bases; unmatched junction bases: 4. This CDR3 has 13 amino acids. Germline loops: CDR1 LGHDT, CDR2 YNNKEL (reference sequence). The CDR3: CASSQGRGRGYTF. The CDR3 DNA is TGTGCCAGCAGCCAAGGGAGGGGGCGCGGCTACACCTTC.

In this sample, this clone turned up once. V is TRBV6-2 or TRBV6-3 and J is TRBJ2-5, with TRBD2 identical over 9 bases. Germline V gene lookup returns CDR1 MNHEY and CDR2 SVGEGT. The CDR3 is 16 amino acids. The junction had 11 bases not matched to a gene; V was cut back by 2 bases and J by 7 bases. CDR3 coding DNA: TGTGCCAGCAGTTACGGGGCGGGAGGGCCGAGGGTGACCCAGTACTTC. Its translation is CASSYGAGGPRVTQYF.

As regards this clone: One junction end does not reproduce the germline sequence, and a read error may be involved. The gene calls are TRBV6-5 and TRBJ2-5; 8 bases match TRBD2. The CDR3 is 15 residues long. Germline CDR1 and CDR2: MNHEY and SVGAGI. CDR3 sequence reads: CASSDSLRGGEAQYF. The DNA of the CDR3 is TGTGCCAGCAGTGACTCCCTCCGGGGGGGAGAGGCCCAGTACTTC.

This chain connects TRBV27 to TRBJ2-3, with D possibly being TRBD2 (5 bases). The CDR3 runs 18 residues. With 3 bases removed from V and 2 bases from J, the gap between germline ends came to 21 bases. Germline values: CDR1 MNHEY, CDR2 SMNVEV (reference sequence). DNA of the CDR3: TGTGCCAGCAGTTTCCTATCTCCTTCTAGCAAACCCACAGATACGCAGTATTTT. Protein product: CASSFLSPSSKPTDTQYF.

The rearrangement uses TRBV20-1 and TRBJ2-5, with a weak D call TRBD2 (5 bases). The CDR3 loop spans 11 amino acids. The V gene lost 5 bases and the J gene lost 5 bases, with 9 bases spanning the gap. CDR1 and CDR2 (germline): DFQATT, SNEGSKA (reference sequence). CDR3 coding DNA: TGCAGTGCTCGCCGCGGGGAGACCCAGTACTTC. Protein sequence: CSARRGETQYF.

The V gene is TRBV21-1, the J gene TRBJ1-4. TRBV21-1 is labeled a pseudogene. This CDR3 comprises 14 residues. In DNA, the CDR3 is TGTGCCAGCAGCAGAAGAACCACTTATGAAAAACTGTTTTTT. Its translation: CASSRRTTYEKLFF.

V and J are TRBV7-7 and TRBJ2-3; 9 bases match TRBD1. The germline V gene has CDR1 SSHAT and CDR2 FNYEAQ (reference sequence). The CDR3 loop spans 15 amino acids. Germline trimming cut 4 bases from V and 6 bases from J; bases unmatched to any gene: 8. CDR3 sequence reads: CASSSGTGIVDTQYF. CDR3 in DNA: TGTGCCAGCAGCTCCGGGACAGGGATTGTTGATACGCAGTATTTT. Together with reference TRBV7-7 and TRBJ2-3, the CDR3 gives the full variable domain: GAGVSQSPRYKVTKRGQDVTLRCDPISSHATLYWYQQALGQGPEFLTYFNYEAQPDKSGLPSDRFSAERPEGSISTLTIQRTEQRDSAMYRCASSSGTGIVDTQYFGPGTRLTVL.

The CDR3 sequence is CASSLQDLTAGYTF. The CDR3 DNA reads as TGTGCCAGCAGTTTACAGGACTTAACCGCTGGCTACACCTTC. The rearrangement joins TRBV28 to TRBJ1-2; no firm D call. Germline CDR1 reads MDHEN; CDR2 reads SYDVKM. This CDR3 spans 14 amino acids. V was trimmed by 2 bases and J by 7 bases, leaving 14 bases between them.

The chain couples TRBV7-2 to TRBJ2-7, with 7 positions matching TRBD1. CDR1 and CDR2 (germline): SGHTA, FQGNSA. Trimming cost V 4 bases and J 3 bases; bases outside gene matches: 3. The CDR3 sequence is 13 residues long. CDR3 sequence (DNA): TGTGCCAGCAGCTCGGGACAGAGCTACGAGCAGTACTTC. Protein sequence: CASSSGQSYEQYF. Combining the CDR3 with reference TRBV7-2 and TRBJ2-7 gives the whole variable domain GAGVSQSPSNKVTEKGKDVELRCDPISGHTALYWYRQSLGQGLEFLIYFQGNSAPDKSGLPSDRFSAERTGGSVSTLTIQRTQQEDSAVYLCASSSGQSYEQYFGPGTRLTVT.

The chain couples TRBV11-3 to TRBJ2-1, with a tentative D call TRBD2 (5 bases). This CDR3 region has 14 residues. With 2 bases removed from V and 3 bases from J, the gap between germline ends came to 8 bases. The germline gives CDR1 SGHNT, CDR2 YENEEA. The CDR3 loop reads CASSLFGSYNEQFF. The CDR3 bases are TGTGCCAGCAGCTTATTTGGGAGCTACAATGAGCAGTTCTTC.

V gene TRBV28 combines with J gene TRBJ2-7; TRBD1 agrees at 9 bases. The CDR3 consists of 16 residues. With V trimmed by 2 bases and J by 4 bases, 9 bases remained unmatched. The germline V gene has CDR1 MDHEN and CDR2 SYDVKM. The CDR3 DNA reads TGTGCCAGCAGTTTACTATCTCCGGGACAGGGTTACGAGCAGTACTTC. It encodes CASSLLSPGQGYEQYF.

The rearrangement joins TRBV28 to TRBJ1-5; no firm D call. This CDR3 contains 14 residues. The germline V gene has CDR1 MDHEN and CDR2 SYDVKM. The V and J ends lost 1 base and 5 bases respectively, with 9 bases between them. CDR3 in amino acids: CASSLYRADQPQHF. In DNA, the CDR3 is TGTGCCAGCAGTTTATATAGGGCGGATCAGCCCCAGCATTTT.